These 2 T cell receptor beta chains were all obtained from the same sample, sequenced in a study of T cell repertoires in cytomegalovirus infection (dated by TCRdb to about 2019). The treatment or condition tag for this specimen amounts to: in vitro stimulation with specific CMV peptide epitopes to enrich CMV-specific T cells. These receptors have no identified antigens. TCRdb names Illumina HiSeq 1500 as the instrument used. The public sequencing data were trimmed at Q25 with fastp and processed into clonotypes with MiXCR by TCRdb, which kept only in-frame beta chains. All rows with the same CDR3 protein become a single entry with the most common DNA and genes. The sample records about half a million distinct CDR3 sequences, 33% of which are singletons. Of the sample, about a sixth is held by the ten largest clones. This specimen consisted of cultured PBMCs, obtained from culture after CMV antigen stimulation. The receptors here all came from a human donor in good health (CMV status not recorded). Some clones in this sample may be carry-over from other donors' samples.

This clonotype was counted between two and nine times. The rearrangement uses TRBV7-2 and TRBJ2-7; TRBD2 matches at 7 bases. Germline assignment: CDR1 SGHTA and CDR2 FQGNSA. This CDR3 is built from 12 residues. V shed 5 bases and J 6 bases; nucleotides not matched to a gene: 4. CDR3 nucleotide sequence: TGTGCCAGCAGCGCGGGGGTTCGCGAGCAGTACTTC. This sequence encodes CASSAGVREQYF.

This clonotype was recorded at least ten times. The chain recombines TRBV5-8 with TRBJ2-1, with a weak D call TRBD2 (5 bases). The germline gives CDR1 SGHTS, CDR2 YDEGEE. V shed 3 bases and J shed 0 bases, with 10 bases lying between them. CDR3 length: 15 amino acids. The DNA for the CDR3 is TGTGCCAGCAGCTCAGGACTCAACTCCTACAATGAGCAGTTCTTC. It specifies CASSSGLNSYNEQFF.